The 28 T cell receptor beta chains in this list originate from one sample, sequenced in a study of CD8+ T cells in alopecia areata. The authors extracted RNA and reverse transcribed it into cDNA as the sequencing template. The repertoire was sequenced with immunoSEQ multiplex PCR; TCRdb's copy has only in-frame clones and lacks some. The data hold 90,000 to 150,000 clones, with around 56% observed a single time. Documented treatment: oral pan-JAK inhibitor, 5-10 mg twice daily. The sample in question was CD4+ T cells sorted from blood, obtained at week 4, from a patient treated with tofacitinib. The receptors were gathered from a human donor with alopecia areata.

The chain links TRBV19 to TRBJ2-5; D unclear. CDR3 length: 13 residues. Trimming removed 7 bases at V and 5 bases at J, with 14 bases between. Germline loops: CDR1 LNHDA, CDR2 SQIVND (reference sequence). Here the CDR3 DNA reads TGTGCCAGTACTAGTCAGGCCGGGGAGACCCAGTACTTC. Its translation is CASTSQAGETQYF.

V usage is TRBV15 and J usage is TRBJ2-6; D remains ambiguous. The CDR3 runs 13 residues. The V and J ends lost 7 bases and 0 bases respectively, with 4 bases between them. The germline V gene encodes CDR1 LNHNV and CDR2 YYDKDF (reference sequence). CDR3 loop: CATKISGANVLTF. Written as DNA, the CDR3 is TGTGCCACCAAAATCTCTGGGGCCAACGTCCTGACTTTC.

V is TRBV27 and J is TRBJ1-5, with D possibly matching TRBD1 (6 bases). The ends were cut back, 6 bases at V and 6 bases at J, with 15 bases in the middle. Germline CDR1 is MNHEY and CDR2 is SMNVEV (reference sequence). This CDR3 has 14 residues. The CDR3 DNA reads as TGTGCCAGCAGCCTAGGGGGGGTTGGTCAGCCCCAGCATTTT. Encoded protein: CASSLGGVGQPQHF.

For the CDR3, the DNA is TGTGCGGGGAGCAGCTACGAGCAGTACTTC. It specifies CAGSSYEQYF. The chain combines TRBV19 with TRBJ2-7; D is possibly TRBD2 (5 bases). The CDR3 length is 10 residues. Germline V gene sequence: CDR1 LNHDA, CDR2 SQIVND (reference sequence).

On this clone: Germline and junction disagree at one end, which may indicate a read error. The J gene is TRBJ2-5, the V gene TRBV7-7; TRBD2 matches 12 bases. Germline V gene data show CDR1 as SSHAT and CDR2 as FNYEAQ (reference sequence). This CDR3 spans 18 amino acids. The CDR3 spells CASSLARETSGSRETQYF. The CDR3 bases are TGTGCTAGCAGCTTAGCTCGCGAGACTAGCGGGAGTCGCGAGACCCAGTACTTC.

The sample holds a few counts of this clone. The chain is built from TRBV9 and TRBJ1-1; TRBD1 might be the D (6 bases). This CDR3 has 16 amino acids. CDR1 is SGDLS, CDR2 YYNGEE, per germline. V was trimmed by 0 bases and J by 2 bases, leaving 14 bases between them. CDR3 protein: CASSVVGGPRNTEAFF. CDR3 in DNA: TGTGCCAGCAGCGTAGTGGGGGGCCCGCGCAACACTGAAGCTTTCTTT.

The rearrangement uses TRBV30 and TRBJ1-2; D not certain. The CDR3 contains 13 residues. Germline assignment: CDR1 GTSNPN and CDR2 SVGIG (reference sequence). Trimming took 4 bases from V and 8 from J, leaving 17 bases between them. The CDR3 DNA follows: TGTGCCTGGATGTTCAGGAGGGCTAGCGGCTACACCTTC. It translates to CAWMFRRASGYTF. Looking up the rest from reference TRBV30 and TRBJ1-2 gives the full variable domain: SQTIHQWPATLVQPVGSPLSLECTVEGTSNPNLYWYRQAAGRGLQLLFYSVGIGQISSEVPQNLSASRPQDRQFILSSKKLLLSDSGFYLCAWMFRRASGYTFGSGTRLTVV.

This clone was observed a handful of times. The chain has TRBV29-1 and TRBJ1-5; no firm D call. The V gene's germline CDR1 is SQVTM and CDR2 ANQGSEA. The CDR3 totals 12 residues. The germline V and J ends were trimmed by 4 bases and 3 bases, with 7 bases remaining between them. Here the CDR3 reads CSVGRNNQPQHF. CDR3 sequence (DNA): TGCAGCGTTGGGCGGAACAATCAGCCCCAGCATTTT.

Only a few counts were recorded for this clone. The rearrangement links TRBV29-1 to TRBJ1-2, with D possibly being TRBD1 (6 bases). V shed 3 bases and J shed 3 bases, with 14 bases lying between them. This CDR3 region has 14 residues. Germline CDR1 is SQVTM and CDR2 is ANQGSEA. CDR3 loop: CSVDRGQTYYGYTF. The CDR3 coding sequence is TGCAGCGTTGACAGGGGACAAACTTACTATGGCTACACCTTC.

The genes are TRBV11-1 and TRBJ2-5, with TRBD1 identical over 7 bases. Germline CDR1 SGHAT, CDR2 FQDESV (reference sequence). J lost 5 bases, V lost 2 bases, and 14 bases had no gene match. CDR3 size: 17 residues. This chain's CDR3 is CASSLSSPPRGWETQYF. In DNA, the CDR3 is TGTGCCAGCAGCTTATCTTCCCCCCCCAGGGGGTGGGAGACCCAGTACTTC.

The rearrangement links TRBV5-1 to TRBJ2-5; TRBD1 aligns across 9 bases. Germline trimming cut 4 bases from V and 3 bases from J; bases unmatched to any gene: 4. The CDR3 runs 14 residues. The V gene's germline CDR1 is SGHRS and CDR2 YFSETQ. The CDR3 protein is CASSPRTGEETQYF. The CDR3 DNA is TGCGCCAGCAGCCCTAGGACAGGGGAAGAGACCCAGTACTTC.

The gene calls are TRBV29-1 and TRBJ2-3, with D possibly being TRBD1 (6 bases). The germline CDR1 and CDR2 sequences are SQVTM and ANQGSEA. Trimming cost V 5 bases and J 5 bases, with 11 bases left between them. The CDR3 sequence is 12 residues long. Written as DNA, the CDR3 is TGCAGCGTTCACAGGGTAGGAGATACGCAGTATTTT. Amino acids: CSVHRVGDTQYF.

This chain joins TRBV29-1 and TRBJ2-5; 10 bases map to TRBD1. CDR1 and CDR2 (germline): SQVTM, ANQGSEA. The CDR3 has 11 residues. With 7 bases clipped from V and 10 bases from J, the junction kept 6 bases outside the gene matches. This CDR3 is CSAGTGEDQYF. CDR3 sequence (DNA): TGCAGCGCCGGGACAGGGGAAGACCAGTACTTC.

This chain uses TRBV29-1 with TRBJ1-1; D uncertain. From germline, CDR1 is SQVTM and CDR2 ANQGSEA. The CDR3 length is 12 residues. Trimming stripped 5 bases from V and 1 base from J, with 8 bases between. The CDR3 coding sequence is TGCAGCGTTATAGGCAAGAACACTGAAGCTTTCTTT. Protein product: CSVIGKNTEAFF.

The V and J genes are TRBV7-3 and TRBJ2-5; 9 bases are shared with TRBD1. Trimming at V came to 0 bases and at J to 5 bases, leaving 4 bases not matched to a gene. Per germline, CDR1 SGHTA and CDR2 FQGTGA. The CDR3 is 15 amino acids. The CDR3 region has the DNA TGTGCCAGCAGCTTAACGGACAGGGGTAGGGAGACCCAGTACTTC. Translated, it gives CASSLTDRGRETQYF.

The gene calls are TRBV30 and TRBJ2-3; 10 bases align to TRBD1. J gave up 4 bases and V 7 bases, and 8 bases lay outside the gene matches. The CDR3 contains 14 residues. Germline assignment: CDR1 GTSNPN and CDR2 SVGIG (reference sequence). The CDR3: CASVGGQGPDTQYF. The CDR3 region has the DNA TGTGCCTCGGTGGGGGGACAGGGGCCAGATACGCAGTATTTT. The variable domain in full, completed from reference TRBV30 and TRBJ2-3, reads SQTIHQWPATLVQPVGSPLSLECTVEGTSNPNLYWYRQAAGRGLQLLFYSVGIGQISSEVPQNLSASRPQDRQFILSSKKLLLSDSGFYLCASVGGQGPDTQYFGPGTRLTVL.

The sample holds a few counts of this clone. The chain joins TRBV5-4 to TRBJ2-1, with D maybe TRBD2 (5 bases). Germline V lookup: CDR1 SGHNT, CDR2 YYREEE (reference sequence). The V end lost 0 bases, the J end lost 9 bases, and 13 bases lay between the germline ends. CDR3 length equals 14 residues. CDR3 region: CASSLGLTGGEQFF. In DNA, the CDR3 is TGTGCCAGCAGCTTGGGGCTCACTGGAGGTGAGCAGTTCTTC.

The CDR3 DNA is TGCGCCAGCAGCTTGGAGGCAGGTTTCGATCAGCCCCAGCATTTT. As protein: CASSLEAGFDQPQHF. This chain links TRBV5-1 with TRBJ1-5; D remains unclear. Germline V gene lookup returns CDR1 SGHRS and CDR2 YFSETQ. This CDR3 has 15 amino acids. V dropped 0 bases and J dropped 5 bases, with 12 bases sitting between them.

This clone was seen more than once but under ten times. The chain's CDR3 is CASSFRGVNTGELFF. CDR3 nucleotide sequence: TGTGCCAGCAGTTTCAGGGGTGTTAACACCGGGGAGCTGTTTTTT. V and J are TRBV27 and TRBJ2-2; a possible D gene is TRBD1 (6 bases). The CDR3 runs 15 residues. Trimming cost V 3 bases and J 2 bases, with 10 bases left between them. CDR1 is MNHEY, CDR2 SMNVEV, per germline (reference sequence).

This CDR3 reads CSVPSGSADTQYF. In DNA form, the CDR3 reads TGCAGCGTTCCTAGCGGGAGTGCAGATACGCAGTATTTT. The chain links TRBV29-1 to TRBJ2-3; 10 bases are a match to TRBD2. The CDR3 consists of 13 residues. Per germline, CDR1 SQVTM and CDR2 ANQGSEA. V was pared by 5 bases and J by 4 bases, with 3 bases of the junction left unmatched.

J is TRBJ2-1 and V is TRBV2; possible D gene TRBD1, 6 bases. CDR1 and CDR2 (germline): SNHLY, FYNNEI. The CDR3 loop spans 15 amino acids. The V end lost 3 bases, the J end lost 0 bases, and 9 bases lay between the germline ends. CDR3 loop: CASSDQGLSYNEQFF. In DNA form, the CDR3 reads TGTGCCAGCAGTGATCAGGGGCTCTCCTACAATGAGCAGTTCTTC.

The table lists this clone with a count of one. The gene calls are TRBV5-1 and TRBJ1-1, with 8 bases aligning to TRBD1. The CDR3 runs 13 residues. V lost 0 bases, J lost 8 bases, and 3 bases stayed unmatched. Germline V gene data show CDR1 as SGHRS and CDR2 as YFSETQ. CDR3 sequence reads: CASSLGRQGEAFF. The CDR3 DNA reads TGCGCCAGCAGCTTGGGGCGACAGGGGGAAGCTTTCTTT.

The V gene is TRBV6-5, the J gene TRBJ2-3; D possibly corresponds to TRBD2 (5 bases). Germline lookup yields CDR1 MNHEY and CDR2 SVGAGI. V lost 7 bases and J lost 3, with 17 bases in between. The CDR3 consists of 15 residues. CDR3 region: CASKPEGRRTDTQYF. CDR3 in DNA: TGTGCCAGCAAGCCTGAGGGAAGGAGGACAGATACGCAGTATTTT.

For the CDR3, the DNA is TGTGCCAGCTCAAGTGGGGGAAATTCACCCCTCCACTTT. It is translated as CASSSGGNSPLHF. The chain recombines TRBV18 with TRBJ1-6; maybe TRBD1 (5 bases). This CDR3 contains 13 residues. Germline CDR1 KGHSH, CDR2 LQKENI. V was pared by 5 bases and J by 7 bases, with 9 bases between.

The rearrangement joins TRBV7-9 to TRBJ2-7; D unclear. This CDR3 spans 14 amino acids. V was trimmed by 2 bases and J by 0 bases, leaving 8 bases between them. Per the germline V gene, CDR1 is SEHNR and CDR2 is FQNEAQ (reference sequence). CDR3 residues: CASSLMGSSYEQYF. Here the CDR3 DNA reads TGTGCCAGCAGCTTAATGGGTAGCTCCTACGAGCAGTACTTC.

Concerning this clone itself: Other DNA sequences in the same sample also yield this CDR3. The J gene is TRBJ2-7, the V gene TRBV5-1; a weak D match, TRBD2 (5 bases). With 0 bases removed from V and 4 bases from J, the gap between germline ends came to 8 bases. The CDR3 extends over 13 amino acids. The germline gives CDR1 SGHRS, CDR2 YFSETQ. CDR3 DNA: TGCGCCAGCAGCTTGGTTTCGGGGTACGAGCAGTACTTC. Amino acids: CASSLVSGYEQYF.

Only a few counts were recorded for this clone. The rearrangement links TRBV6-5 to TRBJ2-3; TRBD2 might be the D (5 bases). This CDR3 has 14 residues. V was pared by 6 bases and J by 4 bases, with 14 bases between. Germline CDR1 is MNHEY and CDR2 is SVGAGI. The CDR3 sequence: CASRPQLVSDTQYF. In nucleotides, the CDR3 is TGTGCCAGCAGACCCCAACTAGTTTCAGATACGCAGTATTTT.

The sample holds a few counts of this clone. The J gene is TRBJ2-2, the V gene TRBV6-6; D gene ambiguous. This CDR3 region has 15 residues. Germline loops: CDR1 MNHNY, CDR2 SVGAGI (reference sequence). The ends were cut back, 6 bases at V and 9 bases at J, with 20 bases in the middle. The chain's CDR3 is CASRPLDRRGWELFF. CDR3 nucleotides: TGTGCCAGCAGACCCCTGGACCGTCGAGGTTGGGAGCTGTTTTTT.